This T cell receptor (beta chain) came from a study of T cells in Graves' hyperthyroidism and ophthalmopathy. Notes on the study in general: Model-based prediction identified ophthalmopathy a median 6.5 months prior to its onset. Stable hyperthyroidism and ophthalmopathy were separated using 13 V-J signatures. Within blood appeared most thyroid clonotypes that had expanded above 0.001.

The CDR3 is made up of 14 amino acids. V lost 3 bases, J lost 2 bases, and 14 bases lay in between. The germline V gene has CDR1 DFQATT and CDR2 SNEGSKA (reference sequence). This clonotype appeared a few times. No antigen is known for it. Using more than 7.5 ml of fresh peripheral blood, PBMCs were prepared. From RNA transcripts, TCR beta CDR3 regions were amplified. HTBI primers were used for first-round RT-PCR of the TCR CDR3. TCRdb reprocessed the multiplex PCR reads via MiXCR and lists one record per CDR3 protein. The table shows about 290,000 distinct CDR3 sequences, with about an eighth occurring only once.

The chain uses TRBV20-1 and TRBJ2-7; TRBD2 is a possible D gene (6 bases). The sample taken for sequencing was blood. The source is a middle-aged woman with Graves' hyperthyroidism. The CDR3 DNA reads TGCAGTGCTAGCCCAAAGGACTATCCCTACGAGCAGTACTTC. Amino acids: CSASPKDYPYEQYF.